The sequence of this T cell receptor (beta chain) was determined in a study of beta chain features in type 1 diabetes. Study-wide results and limits: Patients' naive, central memory and Treg TCRB repertoires seemed closer to one another than those of healthy donors. When VDJ junctions were examined, type 1 diabetes patients showed fewer insertions and more deletions.

Investigators reverse transcribed all isolated RNA, so they sequenced expressed TCRB transcripts. The data were produced by immunoSEQ multiplex PCR, yet TCRdb's version contains in-frame clones alone and is incomplete. The sample includes around 290,000 clones, roughly 8% seen only once; the top ten take approximately 0.99%. Germline CDR1 SGHDT, CDR2 YYEEEE. The CDR3 runs to 14 residues. V gave up 3 bases and J gave up 8 bases, with 12 bases separating them. Only a few counts were recorded for this clone. Its antigen is unknown. The TCR comes from a woman aged 18-29 years in good health. The sample consisted of central memory CD4+ T cells from blood. This rearrangement joins TRBV5-6 to TRBJ1-6; possible D gene TRBD1, 6 bases. CDR3 protein: CASSSRDKDSPLHF. Here the CDR3 DNA reads TGTGCCAGCAGCTCCCGGGACAAGGATTCACCCCTCCACTTT.